This T cell receptor beta chain derives from a study of cytomegalovirus exposure and HLA in healthy donors. The CDR3 runs 13 residues. The V and J ends lost 0 bases and 10 bases, in that order; junction bases with no gene match: 3. Germline lookup yields CDR1 LNHDA and CDR2 SQIVND (reference sequence). Use of 60 Vbeta and 13 Jbeta primers characterized the PCR. Generated by immunoSEQ multiplex PCR, the TCRdb table keeps only in-frame clones and is missing some. Of 95,000 to 110,000 clones detected, around 61% appear once; the ten largest clones hold about 3.5%. The chain employs TRBV19 and TRBJ2-1; 7 bases fit TRBD2. Sequenced input: PBMCs. The sequence was collected from a woman in her forties or fifties in good health and CMV-seronegative. The CDR3 nucleotides read TGTGCCAGTAGTATAGATGGGGGAGGGGAGCAGTTCTTC. Its protein is CASSIDGGGEQFF.